This T cell receptor beta chain was recovered during a study of beta chain features in type 1 diabetes. Findings of the study overall: Shortening of TCRB CDR3s, moderate but significant, appeared in all four CD4+ subsets of Type 1 diabetes patients.

The count of this clone is one. Its antigen is not known. Every isolated RNA sample was fully reverse transcribed, so sequencing captured expressed TCRB transcripts. Measured with immunoSEQ multiplex PCR; TCRdb has only the in-frame clones, and not every one. The sample contains 130,000 or so clones, roughly 15% of which appear only once. V lost 2 bases and J 2 bases, leaving 13 bases between the germline ends. The CDR3 contains 15 residues. Germline CDR1 reads GTSNPN; CDR2 reads SVGIG (reference sequence). The receptor comes from a man aged 25 to 45 with type 1 diabetes. The source material was central memory CD4+ T cells from blood. The chain couples TRBV30 to TRBJ1-3, with D possibly TRBD1 on 6 matching bases. CDR3 residues: CAWSFTGSPGNTIYF. The DNA of the CDR3 is TGTGCCTGGAGTTTTACAGGGTCCCCTGGAAACACCATATATTTT.